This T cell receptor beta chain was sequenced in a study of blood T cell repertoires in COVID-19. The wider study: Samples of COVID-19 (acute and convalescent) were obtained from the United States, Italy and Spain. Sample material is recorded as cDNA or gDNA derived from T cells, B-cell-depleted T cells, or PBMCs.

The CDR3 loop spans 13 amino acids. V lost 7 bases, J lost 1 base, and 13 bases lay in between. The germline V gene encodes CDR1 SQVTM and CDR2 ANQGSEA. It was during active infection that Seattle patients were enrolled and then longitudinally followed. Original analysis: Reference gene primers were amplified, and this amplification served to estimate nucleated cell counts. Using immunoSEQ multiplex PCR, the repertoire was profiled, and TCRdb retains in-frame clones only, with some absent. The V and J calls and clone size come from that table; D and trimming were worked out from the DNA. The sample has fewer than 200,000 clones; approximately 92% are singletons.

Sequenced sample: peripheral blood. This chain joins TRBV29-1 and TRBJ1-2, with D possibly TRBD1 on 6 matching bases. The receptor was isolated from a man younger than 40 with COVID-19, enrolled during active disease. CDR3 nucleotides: TGCAGCGCCGCGACAGGCCGTAACTATGGCTACACCTTC. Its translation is CSAATGRNYGYTF.